Reported below is one TCR beta chain. This sample is drawn from a study of OX40 agonist ivuxolimab in advanced cancers. Method: immunoSEQ multiplex PCR; TCRdb's copy keeps in-frame clones and lacks some. The sample contains about 30,000 clones, less than 85% of which appear only once. Trimming shortened V by 0 bases and J by 3 bases, and 6 bases separated the two germline ends. Germline V gene data show CDR1 as MNHEY and CDR2 as SMNVEV (reference sequence). The CDR3 is 14 amino acids. Sequencing used CD4+ or CD8+ T cells sorted from blood, obtained in a trial of the OX40 agonist ivuxolimab. This sequence joins TRBV27 and TRBJ2-1; D is unclear. This clonotype was sampled from an adult with an advanced solid tumor such as melanoma, head and neck, liver or kidney cancer. Here the CDR3 DNA reads TGTGCCAGCAGTTTATCTGGGGACTACAATGAGCAGTTCTTC. Encoded protein: CASSLSGDYNEQFF.